This passage covers 4 T cell receptor beta chains from one sample sequenced in a study of blood T cell repertoires in COVID-19. TCRdb's table, derived via immunoSEQ multiplex PCR, lists solely in-frame clones and lacks some. Among about 100,000 clones listed, approximately 89% were seen once. The sample was peripheral blood. The receptors shown here come from a man aged 55-75 years with acute or convalescent COVID-19.

The chain has TRBV27 and TRBJ2-7; D gene unclear. This CDR3 is 13 amino acids long. Germline CDR1 MNHEY, CDR2 SMNVEV (reference sequence). Trimming stripped 3 bases from V and 1 base from J, with 7 bases between. The CDR3 spells CASSFLSSYEQYF. The CDR3 coding sequence is TGTGCCAGCAGTTTTCTATCATCCTACGAGCAGTACTTC.

The rearrangement joins TRBV18 to TRBJ2-7, with 9 positions matching TRBD1. V lost 6 bases to trimming and J lost 5 bases; unmatched junction nucleotides: 8. Germline V gene lookup returns CDR1 KGHSH and CDR2 LQKENI. The CDR3 has 14 amino acids. The CDR3 loop reads CASSLTGGRDEQYF. CDR3 in DNA: TGTGCCAGCTCGTTGACAGGGGGGCGCGACGAGCAGTACTTC.

V and J are TRBV14 and TRBJ2-1; 10 bases map to TRBD2. V was pared by 3 bases and J by 0 bases, with 14 bases of the junction left unmatched. The length of the CDR3 is 20 residues. From germline, CDR1 is SGHDN and CDR2 FVKESK. CDR3 loop: CASSHPGDTSGASSYNEQFF. In DNA form, the CDR3 reads TGTGCCAGCAGCCACCCCGGGGATACTAGCGGGGCCAGCTCCTACAATGAGCAGTTCTTC.

The genes are TRBV3-1 (or the pseudogene TRBV3-2) and TRBJ2-7; 9 bases match TRBD1. The germline V gene has CDR1 LGHDT and CDR2 YNNKEL (reference sequence). The CDR3 consists of 14 residues. V trimming: 4 bases; J trimming: 5 bases; junction bases outside the gene matches: 6. Written as DNA, the CDR3 is TGTGCCAGCAGCCCCGGACAGGGGTGGGACGAGCAGTACTTC. Encoded protein: CASSPGQGWDEQYF.